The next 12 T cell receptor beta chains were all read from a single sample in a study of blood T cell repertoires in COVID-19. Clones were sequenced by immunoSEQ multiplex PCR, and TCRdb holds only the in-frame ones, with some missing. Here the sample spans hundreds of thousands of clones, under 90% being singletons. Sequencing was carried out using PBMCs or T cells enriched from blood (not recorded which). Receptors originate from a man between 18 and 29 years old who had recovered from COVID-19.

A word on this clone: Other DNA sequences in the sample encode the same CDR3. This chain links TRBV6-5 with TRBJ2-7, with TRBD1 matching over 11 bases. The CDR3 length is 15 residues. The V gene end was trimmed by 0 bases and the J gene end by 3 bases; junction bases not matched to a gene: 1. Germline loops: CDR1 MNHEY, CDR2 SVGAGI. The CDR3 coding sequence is TGTGCCAGCAGTTACTCGGGGACAGGGGGCTACGAGCAGTACTTC. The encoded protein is CASSYSGTGGYEQYF.

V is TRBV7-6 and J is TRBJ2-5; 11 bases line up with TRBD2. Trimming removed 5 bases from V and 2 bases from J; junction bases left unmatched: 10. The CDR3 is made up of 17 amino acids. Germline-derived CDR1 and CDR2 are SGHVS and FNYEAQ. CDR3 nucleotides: TGTGCCAGCAGCCCCGGCGGACTAGCGGGCGAACAAGAGACCCAGTACTTC. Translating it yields CASSPGGLAGEQETQYF.

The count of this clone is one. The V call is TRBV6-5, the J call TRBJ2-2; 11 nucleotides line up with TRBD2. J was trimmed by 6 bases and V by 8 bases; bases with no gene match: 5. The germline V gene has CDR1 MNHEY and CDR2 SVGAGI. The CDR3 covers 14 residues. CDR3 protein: CASQLAGVPGELFF. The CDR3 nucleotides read TGTGCCAGCCAACTAGCGGGAGTCCCCGGGGAGCTGTTTTTT.

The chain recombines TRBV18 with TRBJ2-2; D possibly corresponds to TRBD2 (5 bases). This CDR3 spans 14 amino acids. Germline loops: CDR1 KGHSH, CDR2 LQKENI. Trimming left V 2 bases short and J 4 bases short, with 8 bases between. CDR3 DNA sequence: TGTGCCAGCTCACCAGCTAGCATCACCGGGGAGCTGTTTTTT. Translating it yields CASSPASITGELFF.

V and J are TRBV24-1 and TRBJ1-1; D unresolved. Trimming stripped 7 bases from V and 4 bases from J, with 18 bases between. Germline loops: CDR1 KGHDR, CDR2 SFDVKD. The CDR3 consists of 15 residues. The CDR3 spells CATRIPPGGCTEAFF. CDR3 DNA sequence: TGTGCCACCAGGATTCCCCCGGGAGGGTGCACTGAAGCTTTCTTT.

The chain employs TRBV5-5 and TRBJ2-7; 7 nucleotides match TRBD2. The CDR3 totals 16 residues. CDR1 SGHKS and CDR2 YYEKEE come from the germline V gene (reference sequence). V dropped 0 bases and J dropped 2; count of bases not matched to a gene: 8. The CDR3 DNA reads TGTGCCAGCAGCTTGGTGGGCCCGGGAGGCGCCTACGAGCAGTACTTC. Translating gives CASSLVGPGGAYEQYF.

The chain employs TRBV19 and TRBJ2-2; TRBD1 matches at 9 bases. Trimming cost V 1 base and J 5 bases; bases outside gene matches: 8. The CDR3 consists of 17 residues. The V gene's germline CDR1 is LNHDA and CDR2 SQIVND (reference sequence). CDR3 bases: TGTGCCAGTAGTATAGGGGTGGGACAGGGCAGGACCGGGGAGCTGTTTTTT. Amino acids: CASSIGVGQGRTGELFF.

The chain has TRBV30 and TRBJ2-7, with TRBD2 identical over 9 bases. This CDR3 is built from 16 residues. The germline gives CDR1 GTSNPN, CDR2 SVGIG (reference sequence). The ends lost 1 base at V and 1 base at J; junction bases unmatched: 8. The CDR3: CAWSEGGLAGSYEQYF. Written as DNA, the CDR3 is TGTGCCTGGAGTGAAGGGGGGCTAGCGGGATCCTACGAGCAGTACTTC.

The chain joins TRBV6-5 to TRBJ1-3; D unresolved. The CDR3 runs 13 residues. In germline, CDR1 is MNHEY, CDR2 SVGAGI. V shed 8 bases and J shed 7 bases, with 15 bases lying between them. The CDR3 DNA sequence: TGTGCCAGCGTTGGGCACGGCTGGAACACCATATATTTT. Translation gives CASVGHGWNTIYF.

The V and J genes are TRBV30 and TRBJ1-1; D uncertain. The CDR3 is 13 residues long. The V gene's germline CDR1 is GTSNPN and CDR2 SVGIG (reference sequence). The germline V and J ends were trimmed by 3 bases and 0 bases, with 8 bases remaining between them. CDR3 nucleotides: TGTGCCTGGAGCCGCGGTATGAACACTGAAGCTTTCTTT. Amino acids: CAWSRGMNTEAFF.

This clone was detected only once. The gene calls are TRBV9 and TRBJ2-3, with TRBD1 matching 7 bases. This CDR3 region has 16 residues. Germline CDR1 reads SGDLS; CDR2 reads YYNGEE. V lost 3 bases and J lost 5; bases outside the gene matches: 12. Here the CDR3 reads CASSESPARGQDTQYF. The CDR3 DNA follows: TGTGCCAGCAGCGAGAGCCCAGCGAGGGGGCAAGATACGCAGTATTTT. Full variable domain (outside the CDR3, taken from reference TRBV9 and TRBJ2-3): DSGVTQTPKHLITATGQRVTLRCSPRSGDLSVYWYQQSLDQGLQFLIQYYNGEERAKGNILERFSAQQFPDLHSELNLSSLELGDSALYFCASSESPARGQDTQYFGPGTRLTVL.

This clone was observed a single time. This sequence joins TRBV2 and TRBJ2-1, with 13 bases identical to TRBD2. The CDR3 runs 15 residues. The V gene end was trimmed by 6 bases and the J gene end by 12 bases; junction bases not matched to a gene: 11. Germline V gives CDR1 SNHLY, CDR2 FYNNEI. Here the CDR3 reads CASSATSGRGLGQFF. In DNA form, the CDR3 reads TGTGCCAGCAGCGCTACTAGCGGGAGGGGGTTAGGGCAGTTCTTC.